These 5 T cell receptor beta chains originate from one sample sequenced in a study of blood T cell repertoires in COVID-19. TCRdb's table, derived via immunoSEQ multiplex PCR, lists solely in-frame clones and lacks some. The sample includes around 460,000 clones, about 90% seen only once; the top ten take 0.75% to 0.85%. Sequencing input: peripheral blood. All receptors derive from a man between 18 and 29 years old with COVID-19, enrolled during active disease.

J is TRBJ2-7 and V is TRBV9, with 11 bases matching TRBD1. V was clipped by 4 bases and J by 7 bases; unmatched bases: 7. The CDR3 extends over 14 amino acids. CDR1 and CDR2 from the germline V gene are SGDLS and YYNGEE. The CDR3 coding sequence is TGTGCCAGCAGCCCCGGGACAGGGGGAGTAGAGCAGTACTTC. Protein: CASSPGTGGVEQYF.

The V gene is TRBV6-5, the J gene TRBJ2-7; D ambiguous. CDR3 size: 13 residues. V lost 6 bases and J lost 4, with 13 bases in between. Looked up from germline, CDR1 is MNHEY and CDR2 is SVGAGI. The CDR3, as DNA: TGTGCCAGCAGGAAACTCCAGGATTACGAGCAGTACTTC. Translated: CASRKLQDYEQYF.

The chain is built from TRBV5-4 and TRBJ1-1; D may be TRBD1 (6 bases). Trimming shortened V by 10 bases and J by 5 bases, and 21 bases separated the two germline ends. There are 14 residues in the CDR3. CDR1 and CDR2 from the germline V gene are SGHNT and YYREEE (reference sequence). CDR3 region: CASKMSGRGTEAFF. In nucleotides, the CDR3 is TGTGCCTCCAAAATGTCGGGCAGGGGAACTGAAGCTTTCTTT.

As DNA, the CDR3 is TGTGCCAGCACCGAACGGACTAGCGGGAGGGCGGGCACAGATACGCAGTATTTT. It specifies CASTERTSGRAGTDTQYF. V is TRBV7-9 and J is TRBJ2-3; 15 bases are shared with TRBD2. With V trimmed by 7 bases and J by 1 base, 9 bases remained unmatched. The CDR3 runs to 18 residues. CDR1 is SEHNR, CDR2 FQNEAQ, per germline (reference sequence).

This clone showed up just a few times. This chain links TRBV19 with TRBJ1-2; D may be TRBD1 (5 bases). The CDR3 is made up of 13 amino acids. V was cut by 5 bases and J by 5 bases, with 12 bases left in between. Germline values: CDR1 LNHDA, CDR2 SQIVND (reference sequence). CDR3 DNA sequence: TGTGCCAGTAGTCCTCGGACACAATATGGCTACACCTTC. Its protein product is CASSPRTQYGYTF.